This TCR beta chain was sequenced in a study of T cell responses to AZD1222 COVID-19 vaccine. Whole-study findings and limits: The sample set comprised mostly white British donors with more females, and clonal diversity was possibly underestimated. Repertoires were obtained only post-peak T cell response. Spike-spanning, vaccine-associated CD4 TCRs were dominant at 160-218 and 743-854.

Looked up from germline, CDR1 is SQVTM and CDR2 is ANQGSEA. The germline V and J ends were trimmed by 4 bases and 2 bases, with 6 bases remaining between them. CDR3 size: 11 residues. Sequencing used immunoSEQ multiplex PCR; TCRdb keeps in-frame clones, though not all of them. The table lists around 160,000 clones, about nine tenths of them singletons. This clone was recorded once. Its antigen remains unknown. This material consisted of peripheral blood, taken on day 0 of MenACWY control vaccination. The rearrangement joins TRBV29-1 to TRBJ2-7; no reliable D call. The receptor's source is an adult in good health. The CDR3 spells CSVGPTYEQYF. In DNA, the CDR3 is TGCAGCGTTGGTCCTACCTACGAGCAGTACTTC.